The clone carrying this TCR beta chain has a single count. No antigen is known for it. The CDR3 runs 15 residues. Germline V gene lookup returns CDR1 LNHNV and CDR2 YYDKDF (reference sequence). V was pared by 0 bases and J by 1 base, with 9 bases between. The entry originates in a study of radiotherapy plus CTLA-4 blockade in lung cancer. Notes on the study in general: TCR clones of tumor origin grew in blood after radiotherapy plus ipilimumab. Reportedly, early blood T cell clone dynamics best predicted response, with interferon-beta.

The method was immunoSEQ multiplex PCR; TCRdb's version includes in-frame clones alone and lacks a portion of them. This table holds 55,000 to 65,000 clones, around 69% found once. The source was peripheral blood, collected from a patient treated with radiotherapy plus ipilimumab. This chain links TRBV15 with TRBJ1-1; tentatively, D is TRBD1 (5 bases). This TCR came from a human donor with non-small cell lung cancer who had a complete response to radiotherapy plus ipilimumab. The CDR3 region is CATSRERGGNTEAFF. The CDR3 DNA follows: TGTGCCACCAGCAGAGAAAGGGGCGGGAACACTGAAGCTTTCTTT.